What follows describes a single TCR beta chain. The CDR3 covers 14 residues. The J segment lost 8 bases and the V segment lost 6 bases, leaving 12 bases of the junction unmatched. Looked up from germline, CDR1 is SNHLY and CDR2 is FYNNEI. This sample was included in a study of blood T cell repertoires in COVID-19. Sequencing was performed with immunoSEQ multiplex PCR; in TCRdb, only in-frame clones are kept and a portion is missing. The profile shows some 130,000 clones, around 82% of them singletons. The receptor's source is a young woman who had recovered from COVID-19. Sequenced: peripheral blood. The V and J genes are TRBV2 and TRBJ1-2, with 7 bases matching TRBD1. In nucleotides, the CDR3 is TGTGCCAGCAGCGACACCTACAGGGACAGCGGCTACACCTTC. It is translated as CASSDTYRDSGYTF.